The 24 T cell receptor beta chains listed next were all sequenced from one sample in a study of a mutant IDH1 vaccine in newly diagnosed glioma. Noted time point: week 11, during vaccination. The study gave 300 ug of mutant IDH1 20-mer peptide per vaccine dose, with topical imiquimod. This table comes from immunoSEQ multiplex PCR, and its TCRdb copy is limited to in-frame clones, with some not included. In the table there are around 120,000 clones, just under 80% of which are singletons. For these TCRs, the target antigens are not known. Sample: PBMCs, taken from a glioma patient whose treatment included an IDH1 peptide vaccine. Every receptor here comes from a man in his forties with glioma.

The rearrangement joins TRBV19 to TRBJ1-5, with D perhaps TRBD1 (6 bases). CDR3 length equals 16 residues. V lost 2 bases and J 5 bases, leaving 16 bases between the germline ends. Germline V gene lookup returns CDR1 LNHDA and CDR2 SQIVND (reference sequence). CDR3 region: CASSIRGNRAHQPQHF. CDR3 in DNA: TGTGCCAGTAGTATAAGGGGAAACAGGGCCCATCAGCCCCAGCATTTT.

The chain recombines TRBV9 with TRBJ2-7; D remains ambiguous. With 4 bases removed from V and 3 bases from J, the gap between germline ends came to 14 bases. The CDR3 has 14 amino acids. CDR1 is SGDLS and CDR2 is YYNGEE in the germline V gene. In nucleotides, the CDR3 is TGTGCCAGCAGCCCCCGATCGGACCTCTACGAGCAGTACTTC. Its translation: CASSPRSDLYEQYF.

The chain has TRBV5-1 and TRBJ2-7; 10 bases are a match to TRBD1. Trimming removed 6 bases from V and 4 bases from J; junction bases left unmatched: 7. The germline gives CDR1 SGHRS, CDR2 YFSETQ. The CDR3 spans 14 residues. The CDR3 nucleotides read TGCGCCAGCACCATCAGACAGGGGGCTTACGAGCAGTACTTC. This translates into CASTIRQGAYEQYF.

The J gene is TRBJ2-3, the V gene TRBV5-1; 9 bases fit TRBD1. V lost 0 bases and J lost 0; bases outside the gene matches: 2. The CDR3 totals 16 residues. CDR1 is SGHRS, CDR2 YFSETQ, per germline. The CDR3 nucleotides are TGCGCCAGCAGCTTGGGAGACAGGGGGAGCACAGATACGCAGTATTTT. It encodes CASSLGDRGSTDTQYF.

This chain joins TRBV12-5 and TRBJ1-5; no clear D. Germline V gene data show CDR1 as LGHNT and CDR2 as FRNRAP. The CDR3 contains 13 residues. The V end was cut by 1 base, the J end by 6 bases, with 7 bases between. CDR3 bases: TGTGCTAGTGGTTTGGGATCGGTTCAGCCCCAGCATTTT. Its protein product is CASGLGSVQPQHF.

J is TRBJ1-4 and V is TRBV29-1, with TRBD1 identical over 7 bases. V trimming: 7 bases; J trimming: 6 bases; junction bases outside the gene matches: 8. The CDR3 contains 13 residues. The V gene's germline CDR1 is SQVTM and CDR2 ANQGSEA. CDR3: CSAVRGKDEKLFF. The CDR3 region has the DNA TGCAGCGCCGTCAGGGGGAAGGATGAAAAACTGTTTTTT.

The CDR3 reads CASSPTSGVKRHEQYV. Here the CDR3 DNA reads TGTGCCAGCAGCCCAACTAGCGGGGTTAAACGCCACGAGCAGTACGTC. The chain uses TRBV11-1 and TRBJ2-7, with TRBD2 matching 10 bases. The CDR3 extends over 16 amino acids. Germline loops: CDR1 SGHAT, CDR2 FQDESV (reference sequence). Trimming took 5 bases from V and 5 from J; bases not matched to a gene: 12.

In DNA form, the CDR3 reads TGTGCCAGCAGCAGGACTAGCGTTAACTACGAGCAGTACTTC. Protein product: CASSRTSVNYEQYF. V gene TRBV7-2 combines with J gene TRBJ2-7; 9 bases match TRBD2. In germline, CDR1 is SGHTA, CDR2 FQGNSA. This CDR3 spans 14 amino acids. V was pared by 5 bases and J by 3 bases, with 5 bases of the junction left unmatched.

V is TRBV7-2 and J is TRBJ1-2; D is undetermined. The CDR3 consists of 10 residues. From germline, CDR1 is SGHTA and CDR2 FQGNSA. V gave up 8 bases and J gave up 7 bases, with 8 bases separating them. The CDR3 sequence is CASPSFGYTF. Here the CDR3 DNA reads TGTGCCAGCCCTTCTTTTGGCTACACCTTC. The full variable domain, completed using reference TRBV7-2 and TRBJ1-2, is GAGVSQSPSNKVTEKGKDVELRCDPISGHTALYWYRQSLGQGLEFLIYFQGNSAPDKSGLPSDRFSAERTGGSVSTLTIQRTQQEDSAVYLCASPSFGYTFGSGTRLTVV.

CDR3 coding DNA: TGCAGCGTTGCGCCGGGACAGGTATCCTATGGCTACACCTTC. This gives the protein CSVAPGQVSYGYTF. The V gene is TRBV29-1, the J gene TRBJ1-2, with TRBD1 identical over 8 bases. Per germline, CDR1 SQVTM and CDR2 ANQGSEA. V shed 4 bases, J shed 4 bases, and the junction held 8 bases outside the gene matches. This CDR3 spans 14 amino acids. Together with reference TRBV29-1 and TRBJ1-2, the CDR3 gives the full variable domain: SAVISQKPSRDICQRGTSLTIQCQVDSQVTMMFWYRQQPGQSLTLIATANQGSEATYESGFVIDKFPISRPNLTFSTLTVSNMSPEDSSIYLCSVAPGQVSYGYTFGSGTRLTVV.

The CDR3 spells CASMGFQETQYF. The CDR3 DNA reads TGTGCCAGCATGGGGTTCCAAGAGACCCAGTACTTC. The chain uses TRBV2 and TRBJ2-5; unclear D gene. The CDR3 is made up of 12 amino acids. Germline CDR1 is SNHLY and CDR2 is FYNNEI. V dropped 7 bases and J dropped 1 base, with 7 bases sitting between them.

This clone was counted a single time. This chain connects TRBV5-1 to TRBJ1-1; the match to TRBD1 covers 8 bases. The ends lost 0 bases at V and 4 bases at J; junction bases unmatched: 8. CDR3 length: 16 residues. Germline V gene sequence: CDR1 SGHRS, CDR2 YFSETQ. CDR3 bases: TGCGCCAGCAGCTTGGCGGGACAGGCCCCGGGCACTGAAGCTTTCTTT. This translates into CASSLAGQAPGTEAFF.

The chain is built from TRBV30 and TRBJ2-5; no firm D call. The germline gives CDR1 GTSNPN, CDR2 SVGIG (reference sequence). The CDR3 spans 16 residues. V was pared by 0 bases and J by 1 base, with 15 bases between. CDR3 protein: CAWSVGSLSSQETQYF. In DNA form, the CDR3 reads TGTGCCTGGAGTGTAGGGTCGCTGTCCTCCCAAGAGACCCAGTACTTC.

The chain has TRBV5-6 and TRBJ2-3, with a possible D match to TRBD2 (6 bases). Per the germline V gene, CDR1 is SGHDT and CDR2 is YYEEEE. V dropped 4 bases and J dropped 7 bases, with 10 bases sitting between them. The CDR3 has 12 residues. The CDR3 protein is CASSAGWNTQYF. Here the CDR3 DNA reads TGTGCCAGCAGCGCGGGGTGGAATACGCAGTATTTT.

The chain joins TRBV7-2 to TRBJ2-3; 8 nucleotides agree with TRBD2. Germline values: CDR1 SGHTA, CDR2 FQGNSA. J gave up 4 bases and V 0 bases, and 6 bases lay outside the gene matches. The CDR3 runs to 16 residues. The CDR3, as DNA: TGTGCCAGCAGCTTAGCGCAGCTAGCGGGCGCAGATACGCAGTATTTT. Translation gives CASSLAQLAGADTQYF.

The rearrangement joins TRBV28 to TRBJ2-7, with 11 bases aligning to TRBD2. The V segment lost 0 bases and the J segment 2 bases; nucleotides outside the gene matches: 0. The CDR3 totals 15 residues. The germline gives CDR1 MDHEN, CDR2 SYDVKM. The CDR3 here is CASSLWTSGTYEQYF. In DNA form, the CDR3 reads TGTGCCAGCAGTTTATGGACTAGCGGGACCTACGAGCAGTACTTC.

The rearrangement links TRBV27 to TRBJ2-3; D possibly matches TRBD1 or TRBD2 (6 bases each). CDR1 and CDR2 (germline): MNHEY, SMNVEV (reference sequence). The CDR3 runs 15 residues. V was shortened by 8 bases and J by 1 base, with 16 bases between the two germline ends. DNA for the CDR3: TGTGCCAGCGGGGGGCTCATCCACGGCACAGATACGCAGTATTTT. Protein: CASGGLIHGTDTQYF.

V is TRBV5-4 and J is TRBJ1-2; 9 bases line up with TRBD1. The germline CDR1 and CDR2 sequences are SGHNT and YYREEE (reference sequence). J gave up 5 bases and V 3 bases, and 5 bases lay outside the gene matches. The CDR3 covers 14 residues. The CDR3 nucleotides read TGTGCCAGCAGCTGGGACAGGGCTCGGTATGGCTACACCTTC. Encoded protein: CASSWDRARYGYTF.

This clone came up a few times. The chain uses TRBV19 and TRBJ1-5; 7 bases are shared with TRBD1. The ends lost 7 bases at V and 0 bases at J; junction bases unmatched: 6. CDR3 length: 15 amino acids. CDR1 and CDR2 from the germline V gene are LNHDA and SQIVND (reference sequence). The CDR3 region has the DNA TGTGCCAGTAAGGGACAGCCTTATAGCAATCAGCCCCAGCATTTT. The encoded protein is CASKGQPYSNQPQHF.

The chain links TRBV7-3 to TRBJ1-5; no firm D call. Trimming pared 4 bases from V and 1 base from J, leaving 23 bases between. CDR1 and CDR2 (germline): SGHTA, FQGTGA. This CDR3 comprises 19 residues. The DNA for the CDR3 is TGTGCCAGCAGCTCCCGACTACCCGGGCCAGTTTCAAGCAATCAGCCCCAGCATTTT. Protein product: CASSSRLPGPVSSNQPQHF.

The CDR3 nucleotides read TGTGCCTGGGGCGGGGGCGTCGATACGCAGTATTTT. This encodes CAWGGGVDTQYF. This rearrangement joins TRBV30 to TRBJ2-3, with a tentative D call TRBD2 (7 bases). The V and J ends lost 5 bases and 6 bases respectively, with 12 bases between them. The V gene's germline CDR1 is GTSNPN and CDR2 SVGIG (reference sequence). This CDR3 spans 12 amino acids. The complete variable domain, with remaining parts taken from reference TRBV30 and TRBJ2-3, reads SQTIHQWPATLVQPVGSPLSLECTVEGTSNPNLYWYRQAAGRGLQLLFYSVGIGQISSEVPQNLSASRPQDRQFILSSKKLLLSDSGFYLCAWGGGVDTQYFGPGTRLTVL.

A single count supports this clone. V gene TRBV4-2 combines with J gene TRBJ2-7; a possible D gene is TRBD2 (6 bases). The V and J ends lost 1 base and 3 bases respectively, with 22 bases between them. The CDR3 runs 18 residues. Per germline, CDR1 LGHNA and CDR2 YNFKEQ. Written as DNA, the CDR3 is TGTGCCAGCAGCCAAGCTCGCCCAGCGGGCTTCCAAATCTACGAGCAGTACTTC. It specifies CASSQARPAGFQIYEQYF.

The chain recombines TRBV29-1 with TRBJ2-5, with D perhaps matching TRBD1 (5 bases). This CDR3 has 14 amino acids. Deletions cut 4 bases from V and 4 bases from J, with 16 bases between. Germline V gene lookup returns CDR1 SQVTM and CDR2 ANQGSEA. CDR3 in amino acids: CSVGSSAGSETQYF. The CDR3 DNA is TGCAGCGTTGGTTCCTCGGCAGGGTCAGAGACCCAGTACTTC.

The sample holds a few counts of this clone. The gene calls are TRBV2 and TRBJ1-4; 8 bases match TRBD1. This CDR3 comprises 14 residues. J gave up 4 bases and V 5 bases, and 3 bases lay outside the gene matches. CDR1 is SNHLY, CDR2 FYNNEI, per germline. CDR3 in DNA: TGTGCCAGCAGTAGGGACAGGAATAATGAAAAACTGTTTTTT. Residues: CASSRDRNNEKLFF.